The entry below gives a single T cell receptor (beta chain) sequence along with its context. Time point specified: sample taken at primary tumor resection. TCRs were sequenced from unsorted whole RNA of tumor, nontumor lung or PBMC. The 70 or so donors had untreated early-stage non-small cell lung cancer. This sample is drawn from a study of spatial heterogeneity in lung cancer. Individually, TCR cDNA molecules were each labelled with a unique molecular identifier. TCRdb passed the 5' RACE reads through MiXCR, listing each CDR3 protein once. This table holds almost 75,000 distinct CDR3 sequences, 13% found once. The sequence was obtained from a male donor with early-stage non-small cell lung cancer. The sample consisted of PBMCs, taken at surgery.

This CDR3 is CSARPTSGTPSYNEQFF. The CDR3 bases are TGCAGTGCTAGACCAACTAGCGGGACCCCCTCCTACAATGAGCAGTTCTTC. The gene calls are TRBV20-1 and TRBJ2-1; TRBD2 aligns across 10 bases. Germline lookup yields CDR1 DFQATT and CDR2 SNEGSKA (reference sequence). This CDR3 region has 17 residues. The junction had 7 bases not matched to a gene; V was cut back by 2 bases and J by 0 bases.